This T cell receptor beta chain was found in a study of metastatic and nonmetastatic thyroid tumors. Study-level findings and limits: For both blood and tumor, malignant thyroid tumors reportedly showed significantly higher TCR beta diversity than benign nodules did.

Germline CDR1 reads DFQATT; CDR2 reads SNEGSKA (reference sequence). The CDR3 is 14 residues long. V was trimmed by 5 bases and J by 2 bases, leaving 15 bases between them. TCRdb reanalyzed the PCR reads with MiXCR. Of tens of thousands of clones listed, roughly 17% were seen once; the top ten hold about 9.4%. This clone was seen ten or more times. Its antigen is still unknown. Thyroid surgery was preceded by no treatment in any patient. The rearrangement uses TRBV20-1 and TRBJ1-1; D not resolved. Sample: blood. The sequence came from a male donor with papillary thyroid cancer or a benign thyroid nodule (not recorded which). Some clones in this sample may be carry-over from other donors' samples. CDR3: CSAPVYGLNTEAFF. The DNA for the CDR3 is TGCAGTGCTCCCGTTTACGGTCTAAACACTGAAGCTTTCTTT.